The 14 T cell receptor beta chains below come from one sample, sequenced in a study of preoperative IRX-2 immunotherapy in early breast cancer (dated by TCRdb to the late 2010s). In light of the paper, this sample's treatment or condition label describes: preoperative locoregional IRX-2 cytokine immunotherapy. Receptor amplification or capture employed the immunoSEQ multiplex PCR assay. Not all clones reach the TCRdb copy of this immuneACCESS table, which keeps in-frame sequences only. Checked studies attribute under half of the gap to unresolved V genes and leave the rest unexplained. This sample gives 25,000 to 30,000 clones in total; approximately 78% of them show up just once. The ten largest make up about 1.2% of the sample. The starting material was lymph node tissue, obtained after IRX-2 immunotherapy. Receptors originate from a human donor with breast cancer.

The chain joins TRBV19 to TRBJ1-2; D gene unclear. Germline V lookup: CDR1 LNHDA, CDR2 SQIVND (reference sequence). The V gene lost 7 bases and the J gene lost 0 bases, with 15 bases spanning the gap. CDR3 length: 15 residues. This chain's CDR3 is CASTPSQVANYGYTF. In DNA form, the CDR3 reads TGTGCCAGTACCCCTTCCCAGGTTGCTAACTATGGCTACACCTTC.

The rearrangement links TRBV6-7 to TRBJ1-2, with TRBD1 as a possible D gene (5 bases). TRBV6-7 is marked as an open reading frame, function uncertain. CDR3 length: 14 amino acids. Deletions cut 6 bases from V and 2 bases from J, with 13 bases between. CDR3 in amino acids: CASRAFGQNYGYTF. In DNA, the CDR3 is TGTGCCAGCAGGGCATTCGGACAAAACTATGGCTACACCTTC.

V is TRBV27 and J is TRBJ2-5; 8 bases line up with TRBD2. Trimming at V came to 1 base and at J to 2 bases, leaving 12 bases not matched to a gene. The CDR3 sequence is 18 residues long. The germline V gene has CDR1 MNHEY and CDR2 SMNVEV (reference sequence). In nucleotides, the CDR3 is TGTGCCAGCAGTTTATTCCCTGTTGGCGGGGGGTATCAAGAGACCCAGTACTTC. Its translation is CASSLFPVGGGYQETQYF.

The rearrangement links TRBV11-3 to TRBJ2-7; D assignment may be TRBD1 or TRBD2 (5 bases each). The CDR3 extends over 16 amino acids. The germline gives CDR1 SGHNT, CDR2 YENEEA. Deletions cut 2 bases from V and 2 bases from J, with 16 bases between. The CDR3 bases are TGTGCCAGCAGCTTAATCGGGACGGAGATACCCTACGAGCAGTACGTC. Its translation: CASSLIGTEIPYEQYV.

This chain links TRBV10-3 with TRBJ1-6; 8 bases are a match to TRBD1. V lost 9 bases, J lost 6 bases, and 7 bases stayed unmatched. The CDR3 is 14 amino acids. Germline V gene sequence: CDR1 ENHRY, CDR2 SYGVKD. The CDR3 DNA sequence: TGTGCCATATCCAGGGGGCTAATTAATTCACCCCTCCACTTT. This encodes CAISRGLINSPLHF.

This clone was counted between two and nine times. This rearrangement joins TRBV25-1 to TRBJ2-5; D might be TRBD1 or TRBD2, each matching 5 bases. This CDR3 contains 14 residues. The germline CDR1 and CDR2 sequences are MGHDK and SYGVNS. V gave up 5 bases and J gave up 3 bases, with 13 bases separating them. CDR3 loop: CASSPPGRKETQYF. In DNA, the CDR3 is TGTGCCAGCAGTCCACCGGGACGGAAAGAGACCCAGTACTTC.

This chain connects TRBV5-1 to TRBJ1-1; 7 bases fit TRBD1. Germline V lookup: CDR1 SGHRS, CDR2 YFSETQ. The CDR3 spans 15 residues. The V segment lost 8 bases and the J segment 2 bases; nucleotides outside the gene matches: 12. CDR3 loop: CASSGGDSFNTEAFF. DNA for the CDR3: TGCGCCAGTTCAGGGGGAGACAGTTTTAACACTGAAGCTTTCTTT.

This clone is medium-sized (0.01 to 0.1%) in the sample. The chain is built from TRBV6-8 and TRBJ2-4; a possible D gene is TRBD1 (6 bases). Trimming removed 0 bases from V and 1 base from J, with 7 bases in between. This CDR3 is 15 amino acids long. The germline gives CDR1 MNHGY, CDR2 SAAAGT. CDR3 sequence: CASSYSRGAKNIQYF. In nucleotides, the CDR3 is TGTGCCAGCAGTTACTCGAGGGGGGCCAAAAACATTCAGTACTTC.

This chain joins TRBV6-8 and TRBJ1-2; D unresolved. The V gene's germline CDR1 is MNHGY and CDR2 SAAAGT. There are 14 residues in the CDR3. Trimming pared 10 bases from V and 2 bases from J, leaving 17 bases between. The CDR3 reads CAIGNMEFNYGYTF. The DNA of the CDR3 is TGTGCCATCGGGAATATGGAGTTCAACTATGGCTACACCTTC.

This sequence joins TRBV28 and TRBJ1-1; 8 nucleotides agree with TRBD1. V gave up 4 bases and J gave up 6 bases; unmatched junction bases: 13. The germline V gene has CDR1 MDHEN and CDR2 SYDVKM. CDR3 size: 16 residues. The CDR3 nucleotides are TGTGCCAGCAGTTCCCCTCAGGACAGGGTTTTCGCTGAAGCTTTCTTT. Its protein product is CASSSPQDRVFAEAFF.

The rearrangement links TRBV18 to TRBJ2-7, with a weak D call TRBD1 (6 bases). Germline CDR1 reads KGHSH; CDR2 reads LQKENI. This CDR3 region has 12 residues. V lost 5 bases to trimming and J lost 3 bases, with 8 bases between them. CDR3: CASSKDSYEQYF. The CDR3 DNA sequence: TGTGCCAGCTCAAAGGACAGCTACGAGCAGTACTTC.

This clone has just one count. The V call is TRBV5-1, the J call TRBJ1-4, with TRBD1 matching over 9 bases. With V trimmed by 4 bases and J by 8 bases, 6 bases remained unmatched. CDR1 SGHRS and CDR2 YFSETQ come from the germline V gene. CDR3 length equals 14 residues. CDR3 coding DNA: TGCGCCAGCAGCCCGGGACAGGGCCCGGAAAAACTGTTTTTT. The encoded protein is CASSPGQGPEKLFF.

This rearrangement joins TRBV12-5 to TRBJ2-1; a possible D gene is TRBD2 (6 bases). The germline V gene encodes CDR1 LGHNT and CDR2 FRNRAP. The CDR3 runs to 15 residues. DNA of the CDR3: TGTGCCAGCACTACCCCCGGAGGGGCGGCCAATGAGCAGTTCTTC. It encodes CASTTPGGAANEQFF. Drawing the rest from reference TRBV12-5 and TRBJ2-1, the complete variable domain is DARVTQTPRHKVTEMGQEVTMRCQPILGHNTVFWYRQTMMQGLELLAYFRNRAPLDDSGMPKDRFSAEMPDATLATLKIQPSEPRDSAVYFCASTTPGGAANEQFFGPGTRLTVL.

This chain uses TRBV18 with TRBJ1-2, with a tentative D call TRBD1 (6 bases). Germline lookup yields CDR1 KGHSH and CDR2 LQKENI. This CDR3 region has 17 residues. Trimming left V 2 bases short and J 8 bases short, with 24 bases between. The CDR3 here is CASSPASRTAVPWGYTF. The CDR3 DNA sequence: TGTGCCAGCTCACCAGCTTCCCGGACAGCCGTCCCGTGGGGCTACACCTTC.